These 11 T cell receptor beta chains share one sample of origin, sequenced in a study of T cells in Graves' hyperthyroidism and ophthalmopathy (dated 2019 in TCRdb). The library relied on multiplex PCR. Instrument on record: Illumina HiSeq 2000. TCR beta CDR3 regions were amplified from RNA transcripts. The TCR CDR3 was subjected to a first round of RT-PCR using the HTBI primer set and the Qiagen OneStep RT-PCR kit. Using fastp at Q25 and MiXCR, TCRdb reprocessed the public reads and kept productive beta chains. Rows are combined by CDR3 protein, so each entry shows the most common genes and DNA. Here the sample has a few hundred thousand distinct CDR3 sequences; around 15% occur a single time. Roughly 3.3% of the sample is taken by the ten largest. The sequencing sample was made of blood. The source is a woman in her forties with Graves' ophthalmopathy.

This clonotype was recorded at least ten times. The chain employs TRBV2 and TRBJ2-7; 7 bases map to TRBD1. The CDR3 runs 19 residues. J gave up 1 base and V 8 bases, and 23 bases lay outside the gene matches. Germline V gene sequence: CDR1 SNHLY, CDR2 FYNNEI. The chain's CDR3 is CASSQGVFRALGQSYEQYF. CDR3 DNA sequence: TGTGCCAGCTCTCAGGGGGTTTTTCGGGCACTAGGGCAGTCCTACGAGCAGTACTTC.

Many counts were recorded for this clonotype. The V call is TRBV5-1, the J call TRBJ2-7; 10 positions agree with TRBD2. The junction had 0 bases not matched to a gene; V was cut back by 3 bases and J by 3 bases. The CDR3 totals 13 residues. CDR1 and CDR2 from the germline V gene are SGHRS and YFSETQ. For the CDR3, the DNA is TGCGCCAGCAGCTCTAGCGGGAGCTACGAGCAGTACTTC. This codes for CASSSSGSYEQYF.

Many counts were recorded for this clonotype. This chain uses TRBV12-3 or TRBV12-4 with TRBJ2-3; 13 bases are a match to TRBD2. With V trimmed by 3 bases and J by 2 bases, 5 bases remained unmatched. The CDR3 has 17 amino acids. The DNA of the CDR3 is TGTGCCAGCAGTTTGAAGACTAGCGGGGGGCTCACAGATACGCAGTATTTT. The encoded protein is CASSLKTSGGLTDTQYF.

V gene TRBV6-2 or TRBV6-3 combines with J gene TRBJ1-2; tentative D call: TRBD1 (6 bases). CDR1 is MNHEY and CDR2 is SVGEGT in the germline V gene. This CDR3 is 14 amino acids long. V dropped 7 bases and J dropped 6 bases, with 18 bases sitting between them. The CDR3, as DNA: TGTGCCAGCAAAACACAAACAGGGAGGGATGGCTACACCTTC. It specifies CASKTQTGRDGYTF.

CDR3 DNA sequence: TGCGCCAGCAGCTTGGGGTTTGGCGATCAGCCCCAGCATTTT. Protein product: CASSLGFGDQPQHF. V gene TRBV5-1 combines with J gene TRBJ1-5; no reliable D call. Germline V lookup: CDR1 SGHRS, CDR2 YFSETQ. V dropped 0 bases and J dropped 5 bases, with 9 bases sitting between them. This CDR3 has 14 amino acids.

The rearrangement joins TRBV29-1 to TRBJ2-5; D uncertain. The CDR3 has 12 amino acids. V lost 7 bases and J 1 base, leaving 10 bases between the germline ends. Looked up from germline, CDR1 is SQVTM and CDR2 is ANQGSEA. The CDR3 DNA sequence: TGCAGCGCTAGACTGAGCCAAGAGACCCAGTACTTC. Protein product: CSARLSQETQYF. Full variable domain (outside the CDR3, taken from reference TRBV29-1 and TRBJ2-5): SAVISQKPSRDICQRGTSLTIQCQVDSQVTMMFWYRQQPGQSLTLIATANQGSEATYESGFVIDKFPISRPNLTFSTLTVSNMSPEDSSIYLCSARLSQETQYFGPGTRLLVL.

This clonotype was detected a few times. This rearrangement joins TRBV29-1 to TRBJ2-5; a possible D gene is TRBD1 (6 bases). The germline V gene encodes CDR1 SQVTM and CDR2 ANQGSEA. This CDR3 is built from 13 residues. Trimming left V 1 base short and J 4 bases short, with 10 bases between. CDR3 nucleotide sequence: TGCAGCGTTGAAGGGGGCAGGGGAGAGACCCAGTACTTC. Translating gives CSVEGGRGETQYF.

The genes are TRBV14 and TRBJ2-2, with 8 bases that match TRBD2. V shed 3 bases, J shed 8 bases, and the junction held 11 bases outside the gene matches. The CDR3 is 16 amino acids. Germline V gene data show CDR1 as SGHDN and CDR2 as FVKESK. Here the CDR3 reads CASSQGGLAGAGELFF. Here the CDR3 DNA reads TGTGCCAGCAGCCAGGGCGGACTAGCAGGCGCTGGGGAGCTGTTTTTT.

This clonotype was seen a few times. The gene calls are TRBV5-1 and TRBJ2-1; TRBD2 matches 11 bases. J gave up 6 bases and V 4 bases, and 6 bases lay outside the gene matches. The CDR3 loop spans 15 amino acids. The germline V gene encodes CDR1 SGHRS and CDR2 YFSETQ. Written as DNA, the CDR3 is TGCGCCAGCAGCCCTTTCGGGACTAGCGGCAATGAGCAGTTCTTC. This codes for CASSPFGTSGNEQFF.

This clonotype has at least ten counts. The chain links TRBV29-1 to TRBJ2-3; D possibly corresponds to TRBD2 (5 bases). Germline V gene lookup returns CDR1 SQVTM and CDR2 ANQGSEA. V gave up 7 bases and J gave up 8 bases, with 16 bases separating them. The CDR3 spans 12 residues. The CDR3 nucleotides are TGCAGCGGTCGTTCGTATGCGGGTACGCAGTATTTT. Translating it yields CSGRSYAGTQYF.

This clonotype was seen only a few times. The CDR3 reads CSVSEPPEASNEKLFF. CDR3 coding DNA: TGCAGCGTTTCTGAACCGCCTGAGGCATCTAATGAAAAACTGTTTTTT. The rearrangement uses TRBV29-1 and TRBJ1-4; D gene ambiguous. The CDR3 covers 16 residues. Germline V lookup: CDR1 SQVTM, CDR2 ANQGSEA. The V gene lost 5 bases and the J gene lost 3 bases, with 19 bases spanning the gap.